The clone carrying this T cell receptor beta chain was counted between two and nine times. Its antigen is not identified. The source of the sample is a study of identical twins. Overall study results and limits: Invariant MAIT and iNKT cells could partly confound zero-insertion analyses. Models came in too low on out-of-frame TCR alpha sharing in monozygotic twins.

V lost 4 bases and J 5 bases, leaving 21 bases between the germline ends. The CDR3 covers 16 residues. Germline CDR1 and CDR2: DFQATT and SNEGSKA (reference sequence). TCRdb reprocessed the 5' RACE reads with MiXCR, giving one entry per CDR3 protein. The sample yields 450,000 or so distinct CDR3 sequences, 14% seen once. A further study also used this sample, focusing on yellow fever vaccine responses in identical twins.

The clonotype was recovered from a woman aged 18-29 years in good health. The rearrangement joins TRBV20-1 to TRBJ2-1, with a weak D call TRBD1 (6 bases). The sample consisted of CD4+ T cells sorted from blood. CDR3 in DNA: TGCAGTGCTACAGCTCTTAGGGACATCTATCACAATGAGCAGTTCTTC. Translated: CSATALRDIYHNEQFF.